This TCR beta chain was found in a study of breast tumors, draining lymph nodes, adjacent tissues listed by TCRdb under 2016. Some background on the complete study: TCR beta repertoires were compared across tumor, adjacent nontumor tissue and axillary lymph nodes obtained from breast cancer patients. In human breast cancer, the study set out to assess how tumor, surrounding tissue and draining lymph node repertoires relate to one another and whether T cells might be exchanged between them.

What the authors observed across the whole study: The data were considered consistent with the idea that most tumor T cells come from the lymph node and then expand in tumor tissue. T-cell repertoire diversity in tumors was found to be lower than in lymph nodes but higher than in nontumor tissue, and preferential V and J gene usage was observed. Rather than being directly demonstrated, the conclusion that tumor T cells originate in lymph nodes was presented as consistent with a hypothesis. The similarity between tumor and nontumor tissue repertoires was significantly greater in luminal-like breast cancer than in basal-like breast cancer.

Sequencing took place on an Illumina HiSeq 2000. Multiplex PCR amplification was used to generate the TCR beta chain libraries. High-throughput sequencing was used to analyze the amplified TCR beta chain products. TCRdb's own reprocessing of the public reads used fastp at Q25 and MiXCR and kept productive beta chains. Rows with one shared CDR3 protein collapse into an entry with the most common genes and DNA. The sample table lists some 130,000 distinct CDR3 sequences, about 20% of them with a count of one. Clones ranked in the top ten supply around 3.5% of the sample. Only a few counts were recorded for this clonotype. This receptor's antigen is unknown. No quality values exist for individual bases; no much larger clone is one base distant. Lymph node samples were obtained from the axillary draining lymph nodes of breast cancer patients. This receptor was taken from a female donor with breast cancer. Some clones in this sample may be carry-over from other donors' samples. Material for sequencing was axillary lymph node tissue.

The CDR3 is CASKPQPGSYNEQFF. The DNA reads as follows: TGTGCCAGCAAGCCACAGCCCGGCTCCTACAATGAGCAGTTCTTC. The chain is assembled from TRBV6-4 and TRBJ2-1; there is no confident call for the D gene. The germline V gene sets CDR1 to MRHNA and CDR2 to SNTAGT. At the junction V is shortened by 7 bases and J by 0 bases, with 13 bases in between. Reading from cysteine to phenylalanine, the CDR3 counts 15 amino acids. The retained sequence is limited to the CDR3, 45 bases, with the frame set at the first base.